This paragraph reports one TCR beta chain. The data were taken from a study of T-cell reconstitution after alpha-beta-depleted transplantation in children. This CDR3 contains 12 residues. V shed 8 bases and J shed 3 bases, with 11 bases lying between them. Looked up from germline, CDR1 is SNHLY and CDR2 is FYNNEI. The library targeted TCRbeta and was prepared with unique molecular identifiers. TCRdb processed the PCR reads anew with MiXCR; each CDR3 protein has one entry. This table has about 72,000 distinct CDR3 sequences, more than 5.5% appearing once. The chain couples TRBV2 to TRBJ2-7; D gene uncertain. The sequence was obtained from a human donor who donated a stem cell graft to a child with acute lymphoblastic leukemia. Sequences were derived from PBMCs from the stem cell graft donor, sampled from the stem cell graft. CDR3 sequence (DNA): TGTGCCAGCTCTATAACCGTCTACGAGCAGTACTTC. Its protein product is CASSITVYEQYF.